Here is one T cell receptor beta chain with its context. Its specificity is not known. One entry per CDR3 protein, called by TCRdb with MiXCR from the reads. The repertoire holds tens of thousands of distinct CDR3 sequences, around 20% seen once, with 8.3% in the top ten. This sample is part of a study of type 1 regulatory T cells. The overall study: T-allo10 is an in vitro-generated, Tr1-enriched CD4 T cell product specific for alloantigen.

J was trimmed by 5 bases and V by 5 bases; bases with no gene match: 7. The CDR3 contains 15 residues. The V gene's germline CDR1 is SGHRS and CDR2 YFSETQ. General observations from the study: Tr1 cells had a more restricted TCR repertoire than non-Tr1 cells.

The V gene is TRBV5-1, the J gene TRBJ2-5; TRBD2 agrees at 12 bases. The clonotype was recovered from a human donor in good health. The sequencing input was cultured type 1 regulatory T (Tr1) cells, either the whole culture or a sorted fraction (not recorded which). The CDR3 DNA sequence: TGCGCCAGCAGACCGGGACTAGCGGGCCGGGAGACCCAGTACTTC. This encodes CASRPGLAGRETQYF.